The sequence of this T cell receptor beta chain was determined in a study of blood T cell repertoires in COVID-19. Study-wide context: COVID-19 samples from acute and convalescent phases originated in the United States, Italy and Spain. T cells, B-cell-depleted T cells, or PBMCs supplied cDNA or gDNA.

Study processing details: It was from reference gene primer amplification that nucleated cell counts were estimated. Sequencing was performed with immunoSEQ multiplex PCR; in TCRdb, only in-frame clones are kept and a portion is missing. The V and J calls and clone size were taken over from that table, and D and trimming were inferred from the DNA. The top ten hold approximately 1.8% of the sample, which has about 140,000 clones, 88% seen once. Germline lookup yields CDR1 WSHSY and CDR2 SAAADI. V shed 0 bases, J shed 8 bases, and the junction held 2 bases outside the gene matches. The CDR3 totals 13 residues.

The rearrangement joins TRBV10-2 to TRBJ1-1; 8 bases are shared with TRBD1. Material for sequencing was peripheral blood. This TCR came from a man aged 65-85 years with acute or convalescent COVID-19. For the CDR3, the DNA is TGCGCCAGCAGTGAGTCGGGACAGGCCGAAGCTTTCTTT. Translation gives CASSESGQAEAFF.